This TCR beta chain was captured in a study of read filtering for tumor transcriptome and immune sequencing. Overall study context: TCR-mapped reads were about 3.5 to 10.27 million with IR-seq versus about 80 to 1273 with RNA-seq.

In this sample, this clonotype turned up a few times. CDR3 length: 14 residues. V dropped 0 bases and J dropped 5 bases, with 10 bases sitting between them. Germline V gene data show CDR1 as SGHRS and CDR2 as YFSETQ. This library used around 400 ng RNA and molecular barcoded adaptors spanning alpha/delta and beta/gamma chains. TCRdb re-called the reads through MiXCR, storing one row per CDR3 protein. The sample records approximately 60,000 distinct CDR3 sequences, less than 25% being singletons. Sequences were obtained from a population of CD138-negative cells sorted from bone marrow. The TCR sequence derives from a donor at least 40 years old with multiple myeloma. V and J are TRBV5-1 and TRBJ2-3; D gene ambiguous. The CDR3 DNA sequence: TGCGCCAGCAGCTTGGCCAGGCAAATAGATACGCAGTATTTT. Translating gives CASSLARQIDTQYF.